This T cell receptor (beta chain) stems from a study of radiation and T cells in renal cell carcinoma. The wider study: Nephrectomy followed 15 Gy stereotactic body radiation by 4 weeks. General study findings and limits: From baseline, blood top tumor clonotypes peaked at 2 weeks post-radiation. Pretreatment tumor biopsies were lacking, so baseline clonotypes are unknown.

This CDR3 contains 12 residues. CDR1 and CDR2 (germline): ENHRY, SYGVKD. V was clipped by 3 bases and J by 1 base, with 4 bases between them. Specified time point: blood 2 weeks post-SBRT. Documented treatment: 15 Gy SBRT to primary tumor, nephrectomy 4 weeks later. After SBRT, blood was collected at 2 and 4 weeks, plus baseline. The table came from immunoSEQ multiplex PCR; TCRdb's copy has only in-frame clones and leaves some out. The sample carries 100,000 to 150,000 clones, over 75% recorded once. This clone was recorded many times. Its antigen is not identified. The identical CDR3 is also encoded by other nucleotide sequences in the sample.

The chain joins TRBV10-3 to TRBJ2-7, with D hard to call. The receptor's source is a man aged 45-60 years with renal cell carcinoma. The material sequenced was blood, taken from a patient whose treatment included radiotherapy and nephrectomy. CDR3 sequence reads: CAISETSYEQYF. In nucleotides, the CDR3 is TGTGCCATCAGTGAAACATCCTACGAGCAGTACTTC.